This TCR beta chain was sequenced for a study of shared clonotypes between healthy human individuals. Study-wide findings and caveats: For naive CD4 cells, around 5% of clonotypes were shared across a handful of donors.

V gave up 3 bases and J gave up 5 bases, with 14 bases separating them. CDR3 length: 15 amino acids. Germline V gene lookup returns CDR1 ENHRY and CDR2 SYGVKD. About this clone itself: The target antigen is unknown.

Assay: immunoSEQ multiplex PCR; the TCRdb copy retains only in-frame clones and omits some. Of a few million clones detected, approximately 93% appear once; the ten largest clones hold 0.39%. The source is a man in his late teens or twenties in good health. Some clones in this sample may be carry-over from other donors' samples. Sequencing was done on a sample of naive CD4+ T cells from PBMCs. As for subset: CD45RA+ positively selected. The J gene is TRBJ2-1, the V gene TRBV10-3; perhaps TRBD2 as D (5 bases). CDR3 residues: CAISDWRLGDNEQFF. In DNA, the CDR3 is TGTGCCATCAGTGATTGGCGGCTCGGGGACAATGAGCAGTTCTTC.